These 7 T cell receptor beta chains were all obtained from the same sample, sequenced in a study of tumor and adjacent non-tumor tissue in lung cancer. TCRbeta libraries were built with three rounds of nested PCR, modified from ARM-PCR. TCRdb ran MiXCR on the multiplex PCR reads and lists one entry per CDR3 protein. The table has approximately 71,000 distinct CDR3 sequences, just under 60% seen once. This sample's RNA came from whole unsorted tissue. Sequences were obtained from lung tumor tissue. The origin of the receptors is a man aged 45 to 65 with non-small cell lung cancer.

The genes are TRBV29-1 and TRBJ2-5; possibly TRBD2 for D (6 bases). V lost 7 bases and J lost 10, with 19 bases in between. The CDR3 has 12 residues. Germline V gene lookup returns CDR1 SQVTM and CDR2 ANQGSEA. The CDR3 DNA sequence: TGCAGCGCCGCGGAGGGAGCCAAGATCCAGTACTTC. Its protein is CSAAEGAKIQYF.

By share, this clonotype counts as medium-sized. The chain recombines TRBV6-2 or TRBV6-3 with TRBJ2-3, with 7 bases lining up with TRBD1. Germline loops: CDR1 MNHEY, CDR2 SVGEGT. V gave up 6 bases and J gave up 9 bases; unmatched junction bases: 18. CDR3 length: 16 amino acids. The CDR3 DNA reads as TGTGCCAGCAGATACCCCCGGGACAGCCTCCCCTACACGCAGTATTTT. Protein product: CASRYPRDSLPYTQYF.

Many counts were recorded for this clonotype. The rearrangement joins TRBV29-1 to TRBJ1-3; no clear D gene. Germline V lookup: CDR1 SQVTM, CDR2 ANQGSEA. CDR3 length: 14 amino acids. Deletions cut 6 bases from V and 0 bases from J, with 12 bases between. The CDR3 DNA reads as TGCAGCGTGAGTGGTATGAGCTCTGGAAACACCATATATTTT. Amino acids: CSVSGMSSGNTIYF.

Concerning this clonotype: Given a much more abundant clone one base away, this may be a read error. The rearrangement links TRBV6-2 or TRBV6-3 to TRBJ2-3; D unclear. The V end lost 7 bases, the J end lost 5 bases, and 10 bases lay between the germline ends. This CDR3 has 12 residues. In germline, CDR1 is MNHEY, CDR2 SVGEGT. CDR3 in amino acids: CASNDGEDTQYF. CDR3 DNA: TGTGCCAGCAATGACGGTGAAGATACGCAGTATTTT.

This clonotype was seen once. One base away lies a much larger clone, so this may be a sequencing read error. Because the CDR3 is missing its conserved closing phenylalanine or tryptophan, this is likely a read error. This chain joins TRBV12-3 or TRBV12-4 and TRBJ1-6; TRBD1 agrees at 10 bases. The V segment lost 5 bases and the J segment 7 bases; nucleotides outside the gene matches: 5. The CDR3 consists of 15 residues. In DNA, the CDR3 is TGTGCCAGCAGTCCCCGGACAGGGGGGAATTCACCCCTCCACTAT. Translating gives CASSPRTGGNSPLHY.

This clonotype was seen at least ten times. The rearrangement uses TRBV7-9 and TRBJ1-4; D unclear. Germline CDR1 SEHNR, CDR2 FQNEAQ (reference sequence). The ends were cut back, 1 base at V and 7 bases at J, with 4 bases in the middle. The CDR3 loop spans 12 amino acids. The CDR3 reads CASSLELEKLFF. The CDR3 DNA reads TGTGCCAGCAGCTTAGAGCTTGAAAAACTGTTTTTT.

With respect to this clonotype: Mismatch with germline at one junction end may stem from a read error. This chain uses TRBV4-1 with TRBJ2-1, with 8 bases that match TRBD2. This CDR3 contains 16 residues. Germline-derived CDR1 and CDR2 are MGHRA and YSYEKL. CDR3 region: CASSLRISGTYNEQLF. The CDR3 nucleotides are TGCGCCAGCAGCCTAAGGATTAGCGGGACCTACAATGAGCAGTTATTC.